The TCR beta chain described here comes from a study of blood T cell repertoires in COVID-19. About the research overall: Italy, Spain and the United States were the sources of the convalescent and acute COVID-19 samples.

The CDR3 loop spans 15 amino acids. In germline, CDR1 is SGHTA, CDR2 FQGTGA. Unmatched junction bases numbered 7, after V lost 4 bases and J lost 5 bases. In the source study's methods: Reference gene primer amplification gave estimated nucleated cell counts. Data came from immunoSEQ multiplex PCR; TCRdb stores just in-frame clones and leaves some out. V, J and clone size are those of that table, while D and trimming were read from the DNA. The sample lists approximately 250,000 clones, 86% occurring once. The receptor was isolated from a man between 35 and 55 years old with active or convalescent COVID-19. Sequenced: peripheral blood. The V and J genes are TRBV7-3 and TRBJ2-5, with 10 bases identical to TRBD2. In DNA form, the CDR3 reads TGTGCCAGCAGCTCTAGCGGGAGTGAGGGCGAGACCCAGTACTTC. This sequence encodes CASSSSGSEGETQYF. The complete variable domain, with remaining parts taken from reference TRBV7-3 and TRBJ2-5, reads GAGVSQTPSNKVTEKGKYVELRCDPISGHTALYWYRQSLGQGPEFLIYFQGTGAADDSGLPNDRFFAVRPEGSVSTLKIQRTERGDSAVYLCASSSSGSEGETQYFGPGTRLLVL.